The rows below give T cell receptor beta chains drawn from one sample of a study of T cells after yellow fever vaccination. One entry per CDR3 protein results from TCRdb running MiXCR on the 5' RACE reads. The repertoire consists of tens of thousands of distinct CDR3 sequences, with under 6.5% occurring once and the leading ten covering 2.2%. The specimen was CD4+ T cells sorted from PBMCs, collected more than 14 days after the first yellow fever vaccination. The receptor source for this set is a man aged 18 to 29 who received the YFV17D yellow fever vaccine. Both conserved end residues are part of each CDR3.

V	J	CDR3
TRBV5-8	TRBJ1-6	CASSFGQVYSPLHF
TRBV12-3/TRBV12-4	TRBJ2-1	CASSLRRQNNEQFF
TRBV28	TRBJ1-1	CASRVSGRVDTEAFF
TRBV5-4	TRBJ2-2	CASSLVAGGNYGELFF
TRBV7-2	TRBJ2-3	CASSPRTSGASTDTQYF
TRBV12-3/TRBV12-4	TRBJ2-3	CASRPPGLETDTQYF
TRBV11-2	TRBJ2-5	CASSPGLEETQYF
TRBV10-3	TRBJ1-1	CAIRGTERNTEAFF
TRBV4-1	TRBJ2-1	CASSAGSGTSGMNEQFF
TRBV7-2	TRBJ2-5	CASTPMGTSETQYF
TRBV24-1	TRBJ2-1	CATSDWRQGDNEQFF
TRBV11-2	TRBJ2-3	CASRPSGLSTDTQYF
TRBV9	TRBJ2-1	CASSVGAGDSYNEQFF
TRBV11-3	TRBJ2-2	CASSSGQGMTGELFF
TRBV11-2	TRBJ1-5	CAAALWTQDQPQHF
TRBV20-1	TRBJ1-1	CSAPDGKTEAFF
TRBV6-1	TRBJ1-2	CASWTGGYGYTF
TRBV12-3/TRBV12-4	TRBJ2-2	CASSLMGITGELFF
TRBV7-8	TRBJ2-2	CASSLRGRGETTGELFF
TRBV5-1	TRBJ1-1	CASSREGSTEAFF
TRBV5-1	TRBJ2-7	CASSENSYEQYF
TRBV19	TRBJ2-1	CASSISNEQFF
TRBV20-1	TRBJ1-1	CSALDRAGGTEAFF
TRBV4-1	TRBJ2-5	CASSQAGAGGGETQYF
TRBV5-1	TRBJ1-2	CASSLDRTEIRNGYTF
TRBV20-1	TRBJ2-7	CSARGTANEQYF
TRBV3-1	TRBJ1-6	CASSQQGKNSPLHF
TRBV20-1	TRBJ1-2	CSARNLGASGGYTF
TRBV6-5	TRBJ1-3	CASGDAISGNTIYF
TRBV18	TRBJ2-7	CASSPGREQYF
TRBV20-1	TRBJ2-3	CSADRDRGGTDTQYF
TRBV7-2	TRBJ2-5	CASSAGQETQYF
TRBV7-6	TRBJ1-3	CASSWGELQGSTIYF
TRBV6-2/TRBV6-3	TRBJ2-3	CASTGWGTDTQYF
TRBV5-4	TRBJ2-5	CASDAGSQETQYF
TRBV7-2	TRBJ2-1	CASSYSGGAENEQFF
TRBV10-3	TRBJ1-5	CAISESGANNQPQHF
TRBV12-5	TRBJ2-7	CASGWDSWYEQYF
TRBV7-9	TRBJ2-4	CASSSGLAGFDIQYF
TRBV18	TRBJ2-7	CASSPLQLYEQYF
TRBV5-1	TRBJ1-2	CASSLVETGGEYGYTF
TRBV20-1	TRBJ1-2	CSAQTGGYGYTF
TRBV27	TRBJ1-5	CATRAGTGYNQPQHF
TRBV19	TRBJ2-5	CASSIGASGGQETQYF
TRBV11-2	TRBJ1-4	CASSLDRDRPTNEKLFF
TRBV12-3/TRBV12-4	TRBJ2-6	CASSFAGRAGIFSGANVLTF
TRBV10-3	TRBJ2-1	CAIWTGNSNNEQFF
TRBV5-1	TRBJ2-1	CASRGLAGAYYNEQFF
TRBV11-2	TRBJ1-2	CASSSLQGLAVGYTF
TRBV14	TRBJ1-6	CASSRGFINSPLHF
TRBV5-6	TRBJ2-2	CASHWTSGRTGELFF
TRBV18	TRBJ1-4	CASSPGATNEKLFF
TRBV7-9	TRBJ2-1	CASSLSARGDEQFF